The 28 T cell receptor beta chains below come from one sample, sequenced in a study of CXCR3-negative and CXCR3-positive naive CD8 T cells (dated by TCRdb to between 2018 and 2020). TCRdb lists the instrument as NextSeq 550. The Human TCR Profiling Kit (MiLaboratory) was used to make UMI-labeled 5' RACE TRB cDNA libraries. After TCRdb reprocessed the reads, each CDR3 protein sequence was kept as one row, without DNA. This specimen's table enumerates 55,000 to 65,000 distinct CDR3 sequences. More than 4% of the sample is held by the ten biggest clonotypes. Sequencing was done on a sample of naive CXCR3- CD8+ T cells from blood. In light of the paper, this sample's cell subset or site label describes: CD45RO-CCR7+CD27+CD95- naive CD8+ T cells lacking CXCR3 (TNR3-). The receptors shown here come from a human donor in good health. Some clones in this sample may be carry-over from other donors' samples.

The chain carries TRBV27 and TRBJ1-2. This CDR3 has 15 amino acids. Per the germline V gene, CDR1 is MNHEY and CDR2 is SMNVEV (reference sequence). The CDR3 protein is CASSSDRAPRMGYTF.

The chain uses TRBV29-1 and TRBJ2-1; the TCRdb D gene call, TRBD1, has no DNA to confirm it. This CDR3 region has 13 residues. Germline lookup yields CDR1 SQVTM and CDR2 ANQGSEA. This CDR3 is CSVDEGGADEQFF.

The chain employs TRBV11-2 and TRBJ2-2. Looked up from germline, CDR1 is SGHAT and CDR2 is FQNNGV. The CDR3 loop spans 15 amino acids. The CDR3: CASSLSNTNTGELFF. Combining the CDR3 with reference TRBV11-2 and TRBJ2-2 gives the whole variable domain EAGVAQSPRYKIIEKRQSVAFWCNPISGHATLYWYQQILGQGPKLLIQFQNNGVVDDSQLPKDRFSAERLKGVDSTLKIQPAKLEDSAVYLCASSLSNTNTGELFFGEGSRLTVL.

The gene calls are TRBV7-9 and TRBJ2-3; TCRdb picks TRBD1, but there is no DNA to check that call. Germline V gene data show CDR1 as SEHNR and CDR2 as FQNEAQ (reference sequence). This CDR3 spans 15 amino acids. The CDR3 loop is CASSLVAGGFDTQYF.

The V call is TRBV20-1, the J call TRBJ2-7. This CDR3 comprises 12 residues. CDR1 and CDR2 (germline): DFQATT, SNEGSKA (reference sequence). CDR3 sequence reads: CSARRADYEQYF.

The V and J genes are TRBV29-1 and TRBJ2-1; no DNA is available, so the TRBD2 call from TCRdb remains unchecked. Looked up from germline, CDR1 is SQVTM and CDR2 is ANQGSEA. This CDR3 has 15 amino acids. CDR3 amino acids: CSVEARGAPYNEQFF.

The rearrangement joins TRBV25-1 to TRBJ2-1; the TCRdb D gene call, TRBD1, has no DNA to confirm it. The CDR3 length is 14 residues. Germline V gives CDR1 MGHDK, CDR2 SYGVNS. CDR3: CASSPMGLFNEQFF.

This chain links TRBV6-6 with TRBJ2-7; there is no DNA to check the TCRdb D call of TRBD1. There are 13 residues in the CDR3. Germline-derived CDR1 and CDR2 are MNHNY and SVGAGI (reference sequence). This chain's CDR3 is CASTGTAAYEQYF.

The V and J genes are TRBV6-5 and TRBJ2-6. Germline V gene data show CDR1 as MNHEY and CDR2 as SVGAGI. This CDR3 contains 15 residues. The CDR3 reads CASRPTVSGANVLTF.

The rearrangement links TRBV29-1 to TRBJ1-2; TCRdb returns TRBD1, unconfirmable since there is no DNA. The CDR3 is made up of 13 amino acids. Germline CDR1 and CDR2: SQVTM and ANQGSEA. This chain's CDR3 is CSVEGVGGYGYTF.

The chain carries TRBV7-8 and TRBJ2-7; TCRdb's D call, TRBD1, is unchecked because there is no DNA. Germline assignment: CDR1 SGHVS and CDR2 FQNEAQ. This CDR3 spans 14 amino acids. The CDR3 loop is CASSPVRGGYEQYF.

J is TRBJ2-7 and V is TRBV6-2 or TRBV6-3. CDR3 length: 12 residues. Germline-derived CDR1 and CDR2 are MNHEY and SVGEGT. The CDR3 is CASSYGVDEQYF.

CDR3 in amino acids: CARSTGTEAFF. The V and J genes are TRBV2 and TRBJ1-1; lacking DNA, the TRBD1 call made by TCRdb goes unchecked. The CDR3 consists of 11 residues. Germline-derived CDR1 and CDR2 are SNHLY and FYNNEI. The full variable domain, completed using reference TRBV2 and TRBJ1-1, is EPEVTQTPSHQVTQMGQEVILRCVPISNHLYFYWYRQILGQKVEFLVSFYNNEISEKSEIFDDQFSVERPDGSNFTLKIRSTKLEDSAMYFCARSTGTEAFFGQGTRLTVV.

This chain uses TRBV7-8 with TRBJ1-2; there is no DNA to check the TCRdb D call of TRBD1. Germline CDR1 SGHVS, CDR2 FQNEAQ. The CDR3 contains 14 residues. CDR3 in amino acids: CASSFGRGQAGYTF. Full variable domain (missing parts from reference TRBV7-8 and TRBJ1-2): GAGVSQSPRYKVAKRGQDVALRCDPISGHVSLFWYQQALGQGPEFLTYFQNEAQLDKSGLPSDRFFAERPEGSVSTLKIQRTQQEDSAVYLCASSFGRGQAGYTFGSGTRLTVV.

CDR3 protein: CASSLMAGGPPRTDTQYF. J is TRBJ2-3 and V is TRBV28; absent DNA, TCRdb's TRBD2 call cannot be checked. Germline-derived CDR1 and CDR2 are MDHEN and SYDVKM. The CDR3 covers 18 residues.

This sequence joins TRBV7-9 and TRBJ2-2; the TCRdb call, TRBD1, lacks DNA for checking. Per germline, CDR1 SEHNR and CDR2 FQNEAQ (reference sequence). The CDR3 is 12 residues long. This CDR3 reads CASSSPGGELFF.

The V call is TRBV3-1, the J call TRBJ2-7; TCRdb's D call, TRBD1, is unchecked because there is no DNA. Germline V CDR1 and CDR2: LGHDT, YNNKEL (reference sequence). This CDR3 contains 17 residues. The CDR3 here is CASSLINPGQGSYEQYF.

The chain is built from TRBV24-1 and TRBJ2-5; TCRdb outputs TRBD2, but without DNA this stays unchecked. Germline values: CDR1 KGHDR, CDR2 SFDVKD. CDR3 length equals 15 residues. The CDR3 region is CATSDLGLESETQYF.

V usage is TRBV11-2 and J usage is TRBJ2-1; as DNA is missing, the TRBD1 call by TCRdb cannot be tested. This CDR3 is built from 14 residues. CDR1 is SGHAT, CDR2 FQNNGV, per germline. The CDR3: CASSSGTGRDEQFF.

The chain links TRBV6-5 to TRBJ2-6. CDR3 length equals 17 residues. The germline V gene has CDR1 MNHEY and CDR2 SVGAGI. The CDR3 spells CASSPTDGNSGANVLTF.

The chain joins TRBV2 to TRBJ1-2; without DNA, the TCRdb call of TRBD1 cannot be checked. CDR1 is SNHLY, CDR2 FYNNEI, per germline. The CDR3 has 14 residues. CDR3 in amino acids: CASTGTDLFYGYTF.

The chain carries TRBV6-5 and TRBJ2-3. Germline V gene sequence: CDR1 MNHEY, CDR2 SVGAGI. This CDR3 comprises 12 residues. The CDR3 sequence is CASSTNTDTQYF.

The chain joins TRBV6-1 to TRBJ1-2; TCRdb's D call of TRBD1 is untestable without DNA. The germline V gene encodes CDR1 MNHNS and CDR2 SASEGT. The CDR3 extends over 15 amino acids. This chain's CDR3 is CASGIDRRVNYGYTF.

This chain joins TRBV19 and TRBJ2-1; with no DNA, the TCRdb D assignment of TRBD1 cannot be verified. Germline lookup yields CDR1 LNHDA and CDR2 SQIVND (reference sequence). CDR3 size: 13 residues. The CDR3 sequence: CASSTPLHNEQFF.

This sequence joins TRBV29-1 and TRBJ2-5; TCRdb designates TRBD1, a call that cannot be tested without DNA. The CDR3 is 13 amino acids. Germline V gene data show CDR1 as SQVTM and CDR2 as ANQGSEA. CDR3: CSVEERGQETQYF.

J is TRBJ2-5 and V is TRBV6-6. The CDR3 is made up of 13 amino acids. The germline V gene has CDR1 MNHNY and CDR2 SVGAGI (reference sequence). This CDR3 reads CASSYVAQETQYF.

The chain employs TRBV2 and TRBJ2-1; the D call of TRBD1 rests on TCRdb alone, since no DNA is present to check it. The CDR3 contains 13 residues. Germline CDR1 and CDR2: SNHLY and FYNNEI. The chain's CDR3 is CARSGQGAGEQFF.

This rearrangement joins TRBV14 to TRBJ1-2; TCRdb gives TRBD1 as the D gene, but with no DNA this cannot be confirmed. Germline V gene sequence: CDR1 SGHDN, CDR2 FVKESK. There are 14 residues in the CDR3. The CDR3 reads CASSPGTANYGYTF.